These 30 T cell receptor beta chains share one sample of origin, sequenced in a study of early T cells in non-severe SARS-CoV-2 infection. TCRdb passed the 5' RACE reads through MiXCR, listing each CDR3 protein once. Of more than 80,000 distinct CDR3 sequences listed, approximately 9.9% are singletons. Sample: whole blood. These receptors came from an adult who was a healthcare worker with PCR-confirmed SARS-CoV-2 infection or an uninfected control (not recorded which).

This clonotype came up many times. The chain recombines TRBV29-1 with TRBJ1-1, with 7 bases that match TRBD1. The length of the CDR3 is 12 residues. Germline CDR1 and CDR2: SQVTM and ANQGSEA. V lost 6 bases, J lost 0 bases, and 1 base stayed unmatched. CDR3 sequence: CSVGTVNTEAFF. Written as DNA, the CDR3 is TGCAGCGTCGGGACAGTGAACACTGAAGCTTTCTTT. Looking up the rest from reference TRBV29-1 and TRBJ1-1 gives the full variable domain: SAVISQKPSRDICQRGTSLTIQCQVDSQVTMMFWYRQQPGQSLTLIATANQGSEATYESGFVIDKFPISRPNLTFSTLTVSNMSPEDSSIYLCSVGTVNTEAFFGQGTRLTVV.

This chain uses TRBV7-9 with TRBJ1-3, with D maybe TRBD1 (6 bases). This CDR3 is 15 amino acids long. V shed 6 bases and J shed 0 bases, with 12 bases lying between them. Germline values: CDR1 SEHNR, CDR2 FQNEAQ (reference sequence). The CDR3 loop is CASRPDSISGNTIYF. Here the CDR3 DNA reads TGTGCCAGCAGGCCGGACAGTATCTCTGGAAACACCATATATTTT.

This clonotype has ten or more counts. The rearrangement uses TRBV7-3 and TRBJ1-1, with 8 bases aligning to TRBD1. V shed 2 bases and J 1 base; nucleotides not matched to a gene: 3. This CDR3 is built from 15 residues. CDR1 SGHTA and CDR2 FQGTGA come from the germline V gene. This chain's CDR3 is CASSLLGQANTEAFF. The CDR3, as DNA: TGTGCCAGCAGCTTACTGGGACAGGCGAACACTGAAGCTTTCTTT.

V gene TRBV29-1 combines with J gene TRBJ1-1, with 7 bases that match TRBD1. The CDR3 consists of 16 residues. J lost 3 bases, V lost 4 bases, and 14 bases had no gene match. Germline values: CDR1 SQVTM, CDR2 ANQGSEA. In nucleotides, the CDR3 is TGCAGCGTTGCCGGGGTAGGGGGCGTTCGCTACACTGAAGCTTTCTTT. Translation gives CSVAGVGGVRYTEAFF.

The chain combines TRBV2 with TRBJ1-4, with unresolved D. The CDR3 runs 12 residues. The germline CDR1 and CDR2 sequences are SNHLY and FYNNEI. The ends were cut back, 4 bases at V and 7 bases at J, with 7 bases in the middle. The CDR3 here is CASSGRSEKLFF. CDR3 nucleotides: TGTGCCAGCAGTGGTCGTAGTGAAAAACTGTTTTTT.

The V gene is TRBV29-1, the J gene TRBJ2-3; D may correspond to TRBD1 or TRBD2 (5 bases each). Germline V lookup: CDR1 SQVTM, CDR2 ANQGSEA. V gave up 2 bases and J gave up 0 bases, with 12 bases separating them. The CDR3 runs to 15 residues. CDR3 loop: CSVEYGTDSTDTQYF. As DNA, the CDR3 is TGCAGCGTTGAATACGGGACGGATAGCACAGATACGCAGTATTTT.

This clonotype was picked up many times. The chain joins TRBV7-8 to TRBJ2-3; no clear D gene. The CDR3 has 14 residues. The germline CDR1 and CDR2 sequences are SGHVS and FQNEAQ. Trimming pared 2 bases from V and 4 bases from J, leaving 10 bases between. Written as DNA, the CDR3 is TGTGCCAGCAGCTTACGAGTCGGAGCAGATACGCAGTATTTT. Protein: CASSLRVGADTQYF.

The rearrangement uses TRBV30 and TRBJ1-2; no definite D call. This CDR3 comprises 14 residues. Germline V lookup: CDR1 GTSNPN, CDR2 SVGIG (reference sequence). The V end was cut by 1 base, the J end by 3 bases, with 12 bases between. The CDR3 is CAWSAQPTHYGYTF. In nucleotides, the CDR3 is TGTGCCTGGAGTGCTCAACCGACACACTATGGCTACACCTTC.

The table lists this clonotype with many counts. This chain uses TRBV7-9 with TRBJ1-1; D unclear. The length of the CDR3 is 14 residues. Trimming shortened V by 1 base and J by 6 bases, and 12 bases separated the two germline ends. Looked up from germline, CDR1 is SEHNR and CDR2 is FQNEAQ (reference sequence). CDR3 DNA sequence: TGTGCCAGCAGCTTAGAGGGCGTACGGGCTGAAGCTTTCTTT. Protein product: CASSLEGVRAEAFF.

This clonotype was seen ten or more times. The V gene is TRBV27, the J gene TRBJ1-1; D gene uncertain. V was trimmed by 0 bases and J by 4 bases, leaving 6 bases between them. Germline V gene data show CDR1 as MNHEY and CDR2 as SMNVEV (reference sequence). The CDR3 sequence is 13 residues long. The CDR3, as DNA: TGTGCCAGCAGTTTATCGTCCTTCACTGAAGCTTTCTTT. Translating gives CASSLSSFTEAFF.

This clonotype has more than one count but fewer than ten. This sequence joins TRBV7-3 and TRBJ2-3, with a weak D call TRBD2 (7 bases). The germline V and J ends were trimmed by 2 bases and 1 base, with 10 bases remaining between them. Germline V lookup: CDR1 SGHTA, CDR2 FQGTGA. There are 15 residues in the CDR3. The CDR3 reads CASSLAGAGTDTQYF. For the CDR3, the DNA is TGTGCCAGCAGCTTAGCGGGGGCCGGCACAGATACGCAGTATTTT. Variable domain in full (rest from reference TRBV7-3 and TRBJ2-3): GAGVSQTPSNKVTEKGKYVELRCDPISGHTALYWYRQSLGQGPEFLIYFQGTGAADDSGLPNDRFFAVRPEGSVSTLKIQRTERGDSAVYLCASSLAGAGTDTQYFGPGTRLTVL.

This clonotype appeared many times. The genes are TRBV14 and TRBJ1-2; D is perhaps TRBD1 (5 bases). Trimming took 4 bases from V and 4 from J, leaving 16 bases between them. Germline values: CDR1 SGHDN, CDR2 FVKESK. This CDR3 is 15 amino acids long. CDR3 nucleotide sequence: TGTGCCAGCAGCCCTACAGGCGCCTTATCCTATGGCTACACCTTC. Translating gives CASSPTGALSYGYTF. Combining the CDR3 with reference TRBV14 and TRBJ1-2 gives the whole variable domain EAGVTQFPSHSVIEKGQTVTLRCDPISGHDNLYWYRRVMGKEIKFLLHFVKESKQDESGMPNNRFLAERTGGTYSTLKVQPAELEDSGVYFCASSPTGALSYGYTFGSGTRLTVV.

The table lists this clonotype with a few counts. The V call is TRBV5-1, the J call TRBJ1-1, with TRBD1 matching 7 bases. CDR3 length: 13 amino acids. J was trimmed by 0 bases and V by 4 bases; bases with no gene match: 0. Looked up from germline, CDR1 is SGHRS and CDR2 is YFSETQ. This CDR3 reads CASSGTVNTEAFF. The DNA for the CDR3 is TGCGCCAGCAGCGGGACAGTGAACACTGAAGCTTTCTTT.

V usage is TRBV3-2 and J usage is TRBJ1-1; the D call of TRBD1 is as the table states it, not checked on the DNA. TRBV3-2 is marked as a pseudogene. The CDR3 extends over 14 amino acids. This chain's CDR3 is CASNLRTKNTEAFF. The CDR3 DNA is TGTGCCAGCAACCTCCGGACAAAGAACACTGAAGCTTTCTTT.

This clonotype was counted at least ten times. This chain links TRBV7-3 with TRBJ1-3; D is unresolved. V dropped 5 bases and J dropped 2 bases, with 10 bases sitting between them. From germline, CDR1 is SGHTA and CDR2 FQGTGA. The CDR3 totals 14 residues. The CDR3 region has the DNA TGTGCCAGCAGCCTAAACGGGGCTGGAAACACCATATATTTT. Its protein product is CASSLNGAGNTIYF.

This clonotype was picked up a small number of times. The chain is built from TRBV19 and TRBJ2-1; 10 bases fit TRBD2. This CDR3 is built from 16 residues. V was pared by 1 base and J by 3 bases, with 3 bases of the junction left unmatched. Germline CDR1 reads LNHDA; CDR2 reads SQIVND (reference sequence). Here the CDR3 reads CASSIGLAGDYNEQFF. CDR3 coding DNA: TGTGCCAGTAGTATAGGTCTAGCGGGGGACTACAATGAGCAGTTCTTC.

This clonotype was recorded at least ten times. The V gene is TRBV13, the J gene TRBJ2-7, with D unresolved. CDR3 size: 13 residues. Germline-derived CDR1 and CDR2 are PRHDT and FYEKMQ (reference sequence). V dropped 7 bases and J dropped 4 bases, with 14 bases sitting between them. CDR3 residues: CASKSTETYEQYF. The CDR3 DNA reads as TGTGCCAGCAAGAGTACAGAAACTTACGAGCAGTACTTC.

This sequence joins TRBV20-1 and TRBJ2-4, with no clear D. The V gene's germline CDR1 is DFQATT and CDR2 SNEGSKA (reference sequence). This CDR3 region has 13 residues. The V end lost 1 base, the J end lost 0 bases, and 4 bases lay between the germline ends. The CDR3, as DNA: TGCAGTGCTAGAGTCCTAGCCAAAAACATTCAGTACTTC. This sequence encodes CSARVLAKNIQYF.

This clonotype occurred a few times. The chain joins TRBV7-6 to TRBJ2-7; 8 nucleotides align to TRBD1. Germline V gives CDR1 SGHVS, CDR2 FNYEAQ. Germline trimming cut 3 bases from V and 4 bases from J; bases unmatched to any gene: 8. This CDR3 is built from 15 residues. The CDR3 spells CASSFSRTGRYEQYF. DNA of the CDR3: TGTGCCAGCAGCTTTAGCAGGACAGGGCGGTACGAGCAGTACTTC.

The chain carries TRBV20-1 and TRBJ1-2; unclear D gene. V dropped 0 bases and J dropped 1 base, with 6 bases sitting between them. Germline V gives CDR1 DFQATT, CDR2 SNEGSKA (reference sequence). The CDR3 covers 13 residues. CDR3 DNA: TGCAGTGCTAGAGATTACAGTAACTATGGCTACACCTTC. Amino acid sequence: CSARDYSNYGYTF.

This clonotype was seen more than once but under ten times. This chain links TRBV6-1 with TRBJ2-5; possibly TRBD1 for D (6 bases). This CDR3 has 14 residues. Trimming cost V 8 bases and J 1 base, with 14 bases left between them. Per germline, CDR1 MNHNS and CDR2 SASEGT. The CDR3 sequence: CASCYGQLQETQYF. The CDR3 bases are TGTGCCAGCTGCTACGGACAGCTCCAAGAGACCCAGTACTTC.

The sample holds a few counts of this clonotype. V and J are TRBV2 and TRBJ2-1; 7 bases match TRBD1. With V trimmed by 7 bases and J by 5 bases, 8 bases remained unmatched. Germline CDR1 SNHLY, CDR2 FYNNEI. CDR3 length: 14 amino acids. CDR3: CASISQQGNNEQFF. As DNA, the CDR3 is TGTGCCAGCATCTCGCAACAGGGGAACAATGAGCAGTTCTTC.

This clonotype was detected only a few times. The chain combines TRBV12-3 or TRBV12-4 with TRBJ2-1, with TRBD2 identical over 7 bases. The ends lost 7 bases at V and 1 base at J; junction bases unmatched: 19. The CDR3 consists of 19 residues. The CDR3 reads CASIGTRLAGPRSYNEQFF. CDR3 in DNA: TGTGCCAGCATCGGAACTAGACTAGCAGGACCGAGGTCCTACAATGAGCAGTTCTTC.

The table lists this clonotype with many counts. The genes are TRBV7-9 and TRBJ2-4, with D possibly TRBD2 on 6 matching bases. Germline V gene data show CDR1 as SEHNR and CDR2 as FQNEAQ (reference sequence). CDR3 length: 13 amino acids. V was pared by 5 bases and J by 6 bases, with 11 bases between. The CDR3 sequence: CASSGTDRNIQYF. The CDR3 DNA sequence: TGTGCCAGCAGCGGGACTGATAGAAACATTCAGTACTTC.

CDR3 amino acids: CASSYDRVNGYTF. CDR3 bases: TGCGCCAGCAGCTACGACAGGGTCAATGGCTACACCTTC. The chain joins TRBV5-1 to TRBJ1-2, with TRBD1 identical over 7 bases. The CDR3 consists of 13 residues. Germline-derived CDR1 and CDR2 are SGHRS and YFSETQ. The junction had 5 bases not matched to a gene; V was cut back by 3 bases and J by 6 bases.

The CDR3: CSARSPGGRQPQHF. In DNA form, the CDR3 reads TGCAGTGCTAGATCCCCGGGGGGACGGCAGCCCCAGCATTTT. The V and J genes are TRBV20-1 and TRBJ1-5; possible D gene TRBD1, 5 bases. V dropped 2 bases and J dropped 7 bases, with 15 bases sitting between them. The V gene's germline CDR1 is DFQATT and CDR2 SNEGSKA (reference sequence). The length of the CDR3 is 14 residues.

This clonotype was counted ten times or more. The chain employs TRBV5-1 and TRBJ1-1; tentatively, D is TRBD1 (6 bases). CDR1 is SGHRS, CDR2 YFSETQ, per germline. Trimming removed 2 bases at V and 1 base at J, with 12 bases between. This CDR3 is built from 15 residues. The CDR3 reads CASSFTTGENTEAFF. CDR3 nucleotide sequence: TGCGCCAGCAGCTTCACGACAGGAGAGAACACTGAAGCTTTCTTT.

This clonotype was detected ten times or more. The V gene is TRBV6-6, the J gene TRBJ1-5; no firm D call. This CDR3 has 17 amino acids. With 2 bases removed from V and 4 bases from J, the gap between germline ends came to 18 bases. Germline CDR1 is MNHNY and CDR2 is SVGAGI (reference sequence). CDR3 sequence reads: CASSYKGLGLDNQPQHF. Written as DNA, the CDR3 is TGTGCCAGCAGTTACAAAGGACTAGGACTTGATAATCAGCCCCAGCATTTT.

This clonotype has a handful of counts. V usage is TRBV5-1 and J usage is TRBJ1-2; 10 positions agree with TRBD1. Trimming cost V 4 bases and J 6 bases; bases outside gene matches: 9. This CDR3 has 15 residues. Germline V gene sequence: CDR1 SGHRS, CDR2 YFSETQ. CDR3 amino acids: CASSNRTGGGDGYTF. CDR3 nucleotide sequence: TGCGCCAGCAGCAACCGGACAGGGGGAGGCGATGGCTACACCTTC.

This clonotype was seen a few times. CDR3 DNA sequence: TGTGCCAGCAGTTTTACAGGGGTCTATGGCTACACCTTC. Its translation is CASSFTGVYGYTF. This chain connects TRBV28 to TRBJ1-2; 7 bases are shared with TRBD1. V shed 3 bases and J 4 bases; nucleotides not matched to a gene: 2. The V gene's germline CDR1 is MDHEN and CDR2 SYDVKM. The CDR3 sequence is 13 residues long.